A single sample is the source of the 3 T cell receptor beta chains below, sequenced in a study of shared clonotypes between healthy human individuals. Sequencing was performed with immunoSEQ multiplex PCR; in TCRdb, only in-frame clones are kept and a portion is missing. Of 730,000 or so clones in the sample, about 78% are singletons; the top ten hold under 2%. Material for sequencing was memory CD4+ T cells sorted from blood. Subset here: CD45RA-negative fraction. These receptors were obtained from a woman in her thirties in good health.

The genes are TRBV18 and TRBJ2-1, with 8 nucleotides matching TRBD1. The CDR3 has 14 residues. Per germline, CDR1 KGHSH and CDR2 LQKENI. Losses at the gene ends were 3 bases for V and 5 bases for J; bases not matched to a gene: 3. CDR3 sequence (DNA): TGTGCCAGCTCACCGACAGGGGCCCACAATGAGCAGTTCTTC. Translating gives CASSPTGAHNEQFF. Using reference TRBV18 and TRBJ2-1 for the parts outside the CDR3, the full variable domain is NAGVMQNPRHLVRRRGQEARLRCSPMKGHSHVYWYRQLPEEGLKFMVYLQKENIIDESGMPKERFSAEFPKEGPSILRIQQVVRGDSAAYFCASSPTGAHNEQFFGPGTRLTVL.

V is TRBV6-6 and J is TRBJ2-5; D perhaps matches TRBD1 (5 bases). Germline CDR1 reads MNHNY; CDR2 reads SVGAGI (reference sequence). The CDR3 is 16 amino acids. Trimming took 6 bases from V and 0 from J, leaving 17 bases between them. The CDR3 loop is CASSRTGDWYQETQYF. CDR3 nucleotide sequence: TGTGCCAGCAGCCGCACAGGTGACTGGTACCAAGAGACCCAGTACTTC.

The V call is TRBV11-2, the J call TRBJ2-3; no clear D gene. Germline CDR1 and CDR2: SGHAT and FQNNGV. Trimming took off 7 bases at V and 5 bases at J, with 7 bases between the two ends. This CDR3 comprises 11 residues. The CDR3 sequence is CASTLGDTQYF. The CDR3 DNA reads as TGTGCCAGCACCCTTGGAGATACGCAGTATTTT.